This entry features one TCR beta chain sequence. The data stem from a study of blood T cell repertoires in COVID-19. About the study: COVID-19 samples from acute and convalescent phases originated in the United States, Italy and Spain. PBMCs, B-cell-depleted T cells, or T cells were the source of the cDNA or gDNA that made up the material.

Authors' processing steps: Amplification of reference gene primers was used by the study to estimate nucleated cell counts. Assay: immunoSEQ multiplex PCR; the TCRdb copy retains only in-frame clones and omits some. D and trimming were read from the DNA, whereas the V and J calls and clone size are those reported in that table. This sample has around 250,000 clones, with roughly 84% found just once. With 0 bases removed from V and 5 bases from J, the gap between germline ends came to 9 bases. Per the germline V gene, CDR1 is MNHEY and CDR2 is SMNVEV (reference sequence). The CDR3 runs to 14 residues.

The clonotype comes from a woman aged 40 to 55 who had recovered from COVID-19. Sequenced: peripheral blood. The chain couples TRBV27 to TRBJ2-3; a possible D gene is TRBD2 (6 bases). CDR3 coding DNA: TGTGCCAGCAGTTTATCCCGGAGGGGAGATACGCAGTATTTT. Protein product: CASSLSRRGDTQYF.